Listed below are T cell receptor beta chains from one sample, sequenced in a study of blood T cell repertoires in COVID-19. Produced via immunoSEQ multiplex PCR; TCRdb's table is partial and in-frame only. The table includes 250,000 or so clones, around 86% detected once. Sequencing used peripheral blood. These TCRs come from a man between 25 and 39 years old who had recovered from COVID-19. The CDR3 runs from the conserved cysteine through the conserved F or W. D genes are given only for firm matches. Clone size is shown for a subset of rows, as once, few, many or a class of expanded clone.

CDR3nt	CDR3aa	d_gene	abundance	v_gene	j_gene
TGTGCCAGCAGTAGAAACCCCCCGAGCGGGGACTACGAGCAGTACTTC	CASSRNPPSGDYEQYF	TRBD2	once	TRBV27	TRBJ2-7
TGTGCCAGCAGTTTAACAGGGACGACCGGGGAGCTGTTTTTT	CASSLTGTTGELFF	-	-	TRBV28	TRBJ2-2
TGCGCCAGCAGCTTGGTTGTAGATCGCACAGATACGCAGTATTTT	CASSLVVDRTDTQYF	-	-	TRBV5-1	TRBJ2-3
TGTGCCAGCAGGGCCGGGACAGGATATGAAAAACTGTTTTTT	CASRAGTGYEKLFF	TRBD1	once	TRBV2	TRBJ1-4
TGCGCCAGCAGCCCCCGGCGCGGATCGGGAGCTTTCTTT	CASSPRRGSGAFF	-	-	TRBV4-1	TRBJ1-1
TGTGCCAGCAGAAATGGACAGGGAAGTGAAGCTTTCTTT	CASRNGQGSEAFF	TRBD1	-	TRBV6-4	TRBJ1-1
TGTGCCAGCTCACCACCGGGGCGGACAACTAATGAAAAACTGTTTTTT	CASSPPGRTTNEKLFF	-	once	TRBV18	TRBJ1-4
TGTGCCAGCGATAGGGGCGGCTATTCGGTCGCCGGGGAGCTGTTTTTT	CASDRGGYSVAGELFF	-	-	TRBV19	TRBJ2-2
TGTGCCATACAGGGTAGTCTGCCTGAAGCTTTCTTT	CAIQGSLPEAFF	-	-	TRBV28	TRBJ1-1
TGCGCCAGCAGCGATAGACAGGGGGCAGATACGCAGTATTTT	CASSDRQGADTQYF	TRBD1	-	TRBV5-1	TRBJ2-3
TGTGCCAGCAGCTTATCTCCGGGACAGGGCACCTACGAGCAGTACTTC	CASSLSPGQGTYEQYF	TRBD1	-	TRBV7-6	TRBJ2-7
TGTGCCAGCAGCAAATTAGACAGGTACTCTGGAAACACCATATATTTT	CASSKLDRYSGNTIYF	-	-	TRBV21-1	TRBJ1-3
TGCGCCAGCAGCTTGGGCGGGGGACACACTTATGAAAAACTGTTTTTT	CASSLGGGHTYEKLFF	-	-	TRBV5-1	TRBJ1-4
TGTGCCAGCAGCTTACAAGGGGGTACGGGAAACACCATATATTTT	CASSLQGGTGNTIYF	-	-	TRBV11-2	TRBJ1-3
TGTGCCAGCAGTTTAATAGGAGGCGTGACTGAAGCTTTCTTT	CASSLIGGVTEAFF	-	-	TRBV27	TRBJ1-1
TGCGCCAGCAGCCAGAAAGGACAGGGGGCTCTACGTGTCTATGGCTACACCTTC	CASSQKGQGALRVYGYTF	TRBD1	few	TRBV4-1	TRBJ1-2
TGTGCCAGCAGCGAGACAGGTTATAGCAATCAGCCCCAGCATTTT	CASSETGYSNQPQHF	-	-	TRBV9	TRBJ1-5
TGTGCCAGCAGCCTCCTGCTTAGCGGGACAGAAGCTTTCTTT	CASSLLLSGTEAFF	-	-	TRBV11-2	TRBJ1-1
TGTGCCATAAGACTAGCGGGCGAGCGAGTAGATACGCAGTATTTT	CAIRLAGERVDTQYF	TRBD2	-	TRBV10-3	TRBJ2-3
TGTGCCAGCAACCCTCCCCCCGGCCAGGCGACAGATACGCAGTATTTT	CASNPPPGQATDTQYF	-	-	TRBV28	TRBJ2-3
TGTGCCAGCAGCTTACGCCCCTCCGGACAGGGTGGGTATGGCTACACCTTC	CASSLRPSGQGGYGYTF	TRBD1	once	TRBV11-2	TRBJ1-2
TGTGCCAGCAGCCAATCAACTAGCGGGGAGAGCTCCTACAATGAGCAGTTCTTC	CASSQSTSGESSYNEQFF	TRBD2	few	TRBV4-2	TRBJ2-1
TGTGCCAGCGGGCCAGGTGATGACACGGAGACCCAGTACTTC	CASGPGDDTETQYF	-	-	TRBV6-5	TRBJ2-5
TGTGCCAGCAGCCCGACCGGGACTATAAACACCGGGGAGCTGTTTTTT	CASSPTGTINTGELFF	TRBD2	-	TRBV3-1/TRBV3-2	TRBJ2-2
TGCGCCAGCAGTGTTACAGGGCAGGGCCGGGAGCTGTTTTTT	CASSVTGQGRELFF	-	-	TRBV10-2	TRBJ2-2
TGTGCCAGCAGCGCCCGGAGAGATCATACGCAGTATTTT	CASSARRDHTQYF	-	-	TRBV9	TRBJ2-3
TGTGCCAGCAGCCAAGGGACAGCAGACTATGGCTACACCTTC	CASSQGTADYGYTF	-	once	TRBV3-1/TRBV3-2	TRBJ1-2
TGCGCCAGCAGCCTGACAGGACTTGCAACTAATGAAAAACTGTTTTTT	CASSLTGLATNEKLFF	-	-	TRBV5-1	TRBJ1-4
TGCGCCAGCAGCTTAGCGGATCCTAGCACAGATACGCAGTATTTT	CASSLADPSTDTQYF	-	-	TRBV5-1	TRBJ2-3
TGTGCCAGCAGCTTTTCATCCAACTATGGCTACACCTTC	CASSFSSNYGYTF	-	-	TRBV11-2	TRBJ1-2
TGTGCCAGCGGGAGGGGCAGGGAGACCCAGTACTTC	CASGRGRETQYF	TRBD2	-	TRBV6-5	TRBJ2-5
TGTGCCACCAGCAGAGATGCGGGGGGCACAGATACGCAGTATTTT	CATSRDAGGTDTQYF	TRBD2	-	TRBV15	TRBJ2-3
TGTGCCAGTAGTCCTGTGTGGAGGGGCCCTGAAGCTTTCTTT	CASSPVWRGPEAFF	-	-	TRBV19	TRBJ1-1
TGCGCCAGCAGCTTCCGGGACAGGGTCGATTCACCCCTCCACTTT	CASSFRDRVDSPLHF	TRBD1	-	TRBV4-1	TRBJ1-6
TGCGCCAGCAGCCAAGGACGTATCGGAGGACGTAATTACTACGAGCAGTACTTC	CASSQGRIGGRNYYEQYF	-	-	TRBV4-1	TRBJ2-7
TGTGCCAGTAGTACCAGCGGGGGGGCCGGGGAGCTGTTTTTT	CASSTSGGAGELFF	TRBD2	-	TRBV19	TRBJ2-2
TGTGCCAGCAGCCTCCGACAGATGAACACTGAAGCTTTCTTT	CASSLRQMNTEAFF	-	-	TRBV7-9	TRBJ1-1
TGTGCCAGCAGCCCTGTAGCGGGGGGCACACTCAGCTACTCCGAGCAGTACTTC	CASSPVAGGTLSYSEQYF	TRBD2	-	TRBV9	TRBJ2-7
TGTGCCAGCAGCTTAGTGGCAGGGACAGATACGCAGTATTTT	CASSLVAGTDTQYF	-	-	TRBV7-9	TRBJ2-3
TGTGCCAGCAGTGAAGGTGGGACAGGGACTGGAAACACCATATATTTT	CASSEGGTGTGNTIYF	TRBD1	once	TRBV2	TRBJ1-3
TGTGCCAGTAGTATAGAAGGTAGCGGGGGGGCCAGGATCGGGGAGCTGTTTTTT	CASSIEGSGGARIGELFF	TRBD2	-	TRBV19	TRBJ2-2
TGTGCCAGTAGTATGGCCCGGGACAGGGGTTCTGGCTACACCTTC	CASSMARDRGSGYTF	TRBD1	-	TRBV19	TRBJ1-2
TGTGCCAGCAGCGCCCGACAGGGGCCTAATTCACCCCTCCACTTT	CASSARQGPNSPLHF	TRBD1	-	TRBV7-8	TRBJ1-6
TGTGCCAGCAGCCAAGATATAGGGACACACTATGGCTACACCTTC	CASSQDIGTHYGYTF	-	-	TRBV4-2	TRBJ1-2
TGCGCCAGCAGCTTGGCAGCAGGGGGCGGAGAAAAACTGTTTTTT	CASSLAAGGGEKLFF	TRBD1	-	TRBV5-1	TRBJ1-4
TGTGCCAGCAGAAACGGGAACCTAAACACCGGGGAGCTGTTTTTT	CASRNGNLNTGELFF	-	-	TRBV6-5	TRBJ2-2
TGTGCCAGCAGCGGGCGGGGGATAACCACAGATACGCAGTATTTT	CASSGRGITTDTQYF	TRBD2	-	TRBV7-9	TRBJ2-3
TGTGCCATCCTCGGACAGGGGGACACCGGGGAGCTGTTTTTT	CAILGQGDTGELFF	TRBD1	few	TRBV10-3	TRBJ2-2
TGTGCCAGCAGCTTAACCCCTCGGTATTCACCCCTCCACTTT	CASSLTPRYSPLHF	-	-	TRBV5-6	TRBJ1-6
TGTGCCAGCAGTTTTCGGAAGGGGGTGTACACCGGGGAGCTGTTTTTT	CASSFRKGVYTGELFF	-	once	TRBV6-6	TRBJ2-2
TGTGCCAGCAGCCTCCGAGCGGGACTCCTCACGTGGAATGAGCAGTTCTTC	CASSLRAGLLTWNEQFF	TRBD2	-	TRBV7-2	TRBJ2-1
TGTGCCAGCGGGGGCAGGGGGCGAACCTACGAGCAGTACTTC	CASGGRGRTYEQYF	TRBD1	once	TRBV11-2	TRBJ2-7
TGTGCCAGCAGCTTTTGGCCGTTCAATCAGCCCCAGCATTTT	CASSFWPFNQPQHF	-	-	TRBV5-5	TRBJ1-5
TGTGCCAGCAGTTCCCCTAACACAGATACGCAGTATTTT	CASSSPNTDTQYF	-	once	TRBV12-3/TRBV12-4	TRBJ2-3
TGTGCCAGCAGCTCAACAGGGCGCAATCAGCCCCAGCATTTT	CASSSTGRNQPQHF	-	-	TRBV6-5	TRBJ1-5
TGTGCCAGCAGTTCTTCCGTCTATGGCTACACCTTC	CASSSSVYGYTF	-	once	TRBV6-5	TRBJ1-2
TGTGCCAGCACCCCGGACAGATTCACCGGGGAGCTGTTTTTT	CASTPDRFTGELFF	-	few	TRBV2	TRBJ2-2
TGTGCCAGCATCAGAGGACCGGGGGGTAATGAAAAACTGTTTTTT	CASIRGPGGNEKLFF	-	-	TRBV5-5	TRBJ1-4
TGCGCCAGCAGCCAAGATTCGTCTAGCTTCGGGGAGCAGTACTTC	CASSQDSSSFGEQYF	-	few	TRBV4-1	TRBJ2-7